This entry concerns a single T cell receptor (beta chain). Clones were sequenced by immunoSEQ multiplex PCR, and TCRdb holds only the in-frame ones, with some missing. The repertoire includes 40,000 to 60,000 clones, roughly four fifths of them detected once, and approximately 1.6% sits in the top ten. This specimen comes from a study of OX40 agonist ivuxolimab in advanced cancers. Study-level background: Patients were dosed intravenously with ivuxolimab at 0.01 to 10 mg/kg every 2 weeks. Partial response was recorded in three patients: one hepatocellular carcinoma and two cutaneous melanoma cases.

This CDR3 region has 10 residues. The ends were cut back, 8 bases at V and 5 bases at J, with 6 bases in the middle. Germline loops: CDR1 SEHNR, CDR2 FQNEAQ (reference sequence). Specimen: CD4+ or CD8+ T cells sorted from blood, collected in a trial of the OX40 agonist ivuxolimab. This chain connects TRBV7-9 to TRBJ2-5, with D perhaps given as TRBD1 or TRBD2 (5 bases each). The receptor was derived from an adult with an advanced solid tumor such as melanoma, head and neck, liver or kidney cancer. CDR3 coding DNA: TGTGCCAGCTGGGGGGAGACCCAGTACTTC. Translation: CASWGETQYF.